These T cell receptor beta chains were read from a single sample in a study of blood T cell repertoires in COVID-19. Sequenced by immunoSEQ multiplex PCR; TCRdb stores in-frame clones only, minus some. The sample has about 210,000 clones; about 81% are singletons. Input material: PBMCs or T cells enriched from blood (not recorded which). The receptors stem from a man between 35 and 55 years old who had recovered from COVID-19. Both conserved end residues are part of each CDR3. A D gene is named only where the DNA matches it firmly. The size entry is marked missing in some rows and otherwise reads once, few, many or a size class.

V gene	D gene	J gene	clone size	CDR3 protein	CDR3 DNA
TRBV29-1	.	TRBJ2-5	.	CSVPPTTEKETQYF	TGCAGCGTTCCACCCACGACGGAGAAAGAGACCCAGTACTTC
TRBV4-1	TRBD2	TRBJ2-1	.	CASSQAAGGYNEQFF	TGCGCCAGCAGCCAAGCAGCGGGGGGGTACAATGAGCAGTTCTTC
TRBV30	TRBD1	TRBJ1-2	.	CAWRTGSYRGYTF	TGTGCCTGGAGGACAGGGAGCTATAGGGGCTACACCTTC
TRBV7-2	.	TRBJ1-1	.	CASSDLQGYTEAFF	TGTGCCAGCAGCGACCTACAGGGTTACACTGAAGCTTTCTTT
TRBV18	TRBD2	TRBJ2-7	once	CASSWTSETYEQYF	TGTGCCAGCTCCTGGACTAGCGAGACCTACGAGCAGTACTTC
TRBV9	.	TRBJ2-7	.	CASSVGSSYEQYF	TGTGCCAGCAGCGTGGGCAGCTCCTACGAGCAGTACTTC
TRBV27	.	TRBJ1-1	.	CASSLHRDMNTEAFF	TGTGCCAGCAGTTTACACAGGGACATGAACACTGAAGCTTTCTTT
TRBV14	.	TRBJ1-1	.	CASSLNRATEAFF	TGTGCCAGCAGCCTGAATCGAGCGACTGAAGCTTTCTTT
TRBV19	.	TRBJ1-5	.	CASSGILNQPQHF	TGTGCCAGTAGTGGCATCCTCAATCAGCCCCAGCATTTT
TRBV5-6	.	TRBJ1-2	.	CASSPGQLNYGYTF	TGTGCCAGCAGCCCCGGACAGCTTAACTATGGCTACACCTTC
TRBV9	TRBD2	TRBJ2-1	once	CASSVARLAEYNEQFF	TGTGCCAGCAGCGTAGCGAGGCTAGCGGAATACAATGAGCAGTTCTTC
TRBV30	.	TRBJ2-7	.	CAWSKGVSYEQYF	TGTGCCTGGAGTAAAGGGGTCTCCTACGAGCAGTACTTC
TRBV5-6	.	TRBJ1-2	.	CASSLGGADVRYTF	TGTGCCAGCAGCTTGGGCGGGGCGGATGTTCGCTACACCTTC
TRBV18	TRBD2	TRBJ2-2	.	CASSRGAAGYTFLAGELFF	TGTGCCAGCTCACGAGGGGCAGCGGGATACACCTTTCTGGCCGGGGAGCTGTTTTTT
TRBV13	.	TRBJ1-2	.	CASSSRTDGPYGYTF	TGTGCCAGCAGCTCGCGGACAGATGGGCCCTATGGCTACACCTTC
TRBV9	.	TRBJ2-2	once	CASYLGTPSNTGELFF	TGTGCCAGCTACCTTGGGACTCCTTCTAACACCGGGGAGCTGTTTTTT
TRBV6-5	TRBD1	TRBJ1-1	.	CASSYGQGAPTTEAFF	TGTGCCAGCAGTTACGGACAGGGGGCGCCCACCACTGAAGCTTTCTTT
TRBV19	TRBD1	TRBJ1-4	.	CASSDRGTNEKLFF	TGTGCCAGTAGCGACAGGGGAACTAATGAAAAACTGTTTTTT
TRBV28	.	TRBJ1-1	.	CASRVDRLNTEAFF	TGTGCCAGCAGAGTGGACAGATTGAACACTGAAGCTTTCTTT
TRBV5-1	TRBD1	TRBJ2-7	.	CASSAGTGPTYEQYF	TGCGCCAGCAGCGCCGGGACAGGACCTACCTACGAGCAGTACTTC
TRBV9	.	TRBJ2-5	.	CASSVGNQETQYF	TGTGCCAGCAGCGTAGGTAATCAAGAGACCCAGTACTTC
TRBV5-1	TRBD1	TRBJ1-1	once	CASSTKTGQNTEAFF	TGCGCCAGCAGCACCAAGACAGGGCAGAACACTGAAGCTTTCTTT